These 6 T cell receptor beta chains were all obtained from the same sample, sequenced in a study of cytomegalovirus exposure and HLA in healthy donors. The study ran its PCR with 60 Vbeta and 13 Jbeta primers. Sequencing used immunoSEQ multiplex PCR; TCRdb keeps in-frame clones, though not all of them. The table shows more than 95,000 clones, with over 75% occurring only once. Input material: PBMCs. Receptor source: a woman between 18 and 29 years old in good health and CMV-seropositive.

The V gene is TRBV6-1, the J gene TRBJ1-4; 9 bases are shared with TRBD1. This CDR3 comprises 15 residues. The V gene's germline CDR1 is MNHNS and CDR2 SASEGT. Trimming at V came to 7 bases and at J to 10 bases, leaving 13 bases not matched to a gene. The CDR3 here is CASNNPRQGEGKLFF. In DNA, the CDR3 is TGTGCCAGCAACAACCCGAGACAGGGGGAGGGAAAACTGTTTTTT.

The gene calls are TRBV29-1 and TRBJ2-5; D might be TRBD1 (6 bases). CDR1 and CDR2 (germline): SQVTM, ANQGSEA. V lost 7 bases to trimming and J lost 4 bases, with 13 bases between them. The CDR3 is 12 amino acids. The CDR3 loop is CSANTQGETQYF. The CDR3 bases are TGCAGCGCCAACACACAGGGAGAGACCCAGTACTTC.

The chain uses TRBV30 and TRBJ2-7, with 10 bases lining up with TRBD1. This CDR3 is 13 amino acids long. V shed 5 bases, J shed 2 bases, and the junction held 3 bases outside the gene matches. The germline CDR1 and CDR2 sequences are GTSNPN and SVGIG (reference sequence). In DNA form, the CDR3 reads TGTGCCTGGCGGGGACAGGGGACCTACGAGCAGTACTTC. Translating gives CAWRGQGTYEQYF.

V usage is TRBV2 and J usage is TRBJ2-2; no clear D. Per the germline V gene, CDR1 is SNHLY and CDR2 is FYNNEI. The V end was cut by 5 bases, the J end by 10 bases, with 8 bases between. This CDR3 spans 11 amino acids. DNA of the CDR3: TGTGCCAGCAGTCGGTCTATGGAGCTGTTTTTT. It codes for CASSRSMELFF.

The chain carries TRBV19 and TRBJ1-2, with 8 bases aligning to TRBD1. This CDR3 has 14 amino acids. J gave up 7 bases and V 5 bases, and 9 bases lay outside the gene matches. Germline V lookup: CDR1 LNHDA, CDR2 SQIVND (reference sequence). The CDR3 sequence is CASSFLDRAGGYTF. In nucleotides, the CDR3 is TGTGCCAGTAGTTTTCTGGACAGGGCCGGTGGCTACACCTTC. Variable domain in full (rest from reference TRBV19 and TRBJ1-2): DGGITQSPKYLFRKEGQNVTLSCEQNLNHDAMYWYRQDPGQGLRLIYYSQIVNDFQKGDIAEGYSVSREKKESFPLTVTSAQKNPTAFYLCASSFLDRAGGYTFGSGTRLTVV.

CDR3 coding DNA: TGTGCCAGCAGTTATATCGGGGAGCCCCAGCATTTT. Translated: CASSYIGEPQHF. The V gene is TRBV28, the J gene TRBJ1-5; D unclear. CDR1 MDHEN and CDR2 SYDVKM come from the germline V gene. Trimming removed 4 bases from V and 8 bases from J, with 9 bases in between. CDR3 length: 12 amino acids.